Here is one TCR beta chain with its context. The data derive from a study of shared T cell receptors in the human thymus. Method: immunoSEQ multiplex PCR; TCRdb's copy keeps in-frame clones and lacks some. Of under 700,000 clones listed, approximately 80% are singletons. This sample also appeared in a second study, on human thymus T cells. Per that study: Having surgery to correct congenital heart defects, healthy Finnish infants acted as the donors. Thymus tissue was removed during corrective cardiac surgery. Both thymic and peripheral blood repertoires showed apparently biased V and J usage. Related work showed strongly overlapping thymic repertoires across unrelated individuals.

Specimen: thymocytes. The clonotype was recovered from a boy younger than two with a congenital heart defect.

CDR3 sequence reads: CASSQEQASPYEQYF. The CDR3 bases are TGCGCCAGCAGCCAAGAACAGGCGAGCCCCTACGAGCAGTACTTC. V is TRBV4-1 and J is TRBJ2-7; possibly TRBD1 for D (5 bases). The CDR3 totals 15 residues. The ends were cut back, 0 bases at V and 2 bases at J, with 11 bases in the middle. Germline-derived CDR1 and CDR2 are MGHRA and YSYEKL.